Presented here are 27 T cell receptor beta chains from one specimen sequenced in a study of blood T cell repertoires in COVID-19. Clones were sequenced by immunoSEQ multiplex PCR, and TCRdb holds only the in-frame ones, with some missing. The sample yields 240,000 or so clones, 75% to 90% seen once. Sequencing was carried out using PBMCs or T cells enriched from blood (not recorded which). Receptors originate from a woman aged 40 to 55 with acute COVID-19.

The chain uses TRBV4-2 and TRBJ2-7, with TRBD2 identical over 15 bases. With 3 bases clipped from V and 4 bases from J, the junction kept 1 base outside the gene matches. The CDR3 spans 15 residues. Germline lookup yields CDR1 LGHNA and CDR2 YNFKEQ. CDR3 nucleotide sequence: TGTGCCAGCAGCCAGGGACTAGCGGGAGGTTACGAGCAGTACTTC. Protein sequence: CASSQGLAGGYEQYF.

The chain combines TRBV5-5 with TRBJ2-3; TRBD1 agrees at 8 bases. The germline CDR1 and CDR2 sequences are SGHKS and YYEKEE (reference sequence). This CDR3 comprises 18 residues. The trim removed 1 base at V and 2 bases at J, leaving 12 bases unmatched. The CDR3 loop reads CASSLNWIGQGNTDTQYF. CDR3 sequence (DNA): TGTGCCAGCAGCTTGAATTGGATAGGACAGGGAAACACAGATACGCAGTATTTT.

As DNA, the CDR3 is TGTGCCAGCAGCGCCGGGACAGGGATTTTCTTC. Translated, it gives CASSAGTGIFF. The chain has TRBV9 and TRBJ2-1; 9 bases fit TRBD1. The CDR3 runs to 11 residues. Germline assignment: CDR1 SGDLS and CDR2 YYNGEE. Trimming removed 3 bases from V and 16 bases from J; junction bases left unmatched: 5.

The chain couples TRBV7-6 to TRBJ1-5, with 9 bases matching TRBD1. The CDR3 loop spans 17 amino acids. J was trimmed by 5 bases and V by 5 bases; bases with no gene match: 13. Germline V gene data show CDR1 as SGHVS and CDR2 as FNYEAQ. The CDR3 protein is CASSPTVSGQGHQPQHF. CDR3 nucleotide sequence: TGTGCCAGCAGCCCAACCGTTTCGGGACAGGGCCATCAGCCCCAGCATTTT.

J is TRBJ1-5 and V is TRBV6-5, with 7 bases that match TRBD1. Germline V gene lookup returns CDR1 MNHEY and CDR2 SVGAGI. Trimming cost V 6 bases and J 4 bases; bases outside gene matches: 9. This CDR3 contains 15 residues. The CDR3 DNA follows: TGTGCCAGCAGAACCACCGGGACAGAAAATCAGCCCCAGCATTTT. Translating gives CASRTTGTENQPQHF.

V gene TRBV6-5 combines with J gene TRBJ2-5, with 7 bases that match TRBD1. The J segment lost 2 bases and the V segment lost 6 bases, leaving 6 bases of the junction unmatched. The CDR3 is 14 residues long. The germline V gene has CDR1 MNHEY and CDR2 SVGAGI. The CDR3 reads CASSEGQPQETQYF. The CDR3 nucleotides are TGTGCCAGCAGCGAGGGACAGCCTCAAGAGACCCAGTACTTC.

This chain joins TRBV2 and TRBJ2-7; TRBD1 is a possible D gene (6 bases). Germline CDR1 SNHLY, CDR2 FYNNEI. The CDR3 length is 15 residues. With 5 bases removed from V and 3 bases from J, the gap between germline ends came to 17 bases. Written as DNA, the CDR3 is TGTGCCAGCAGTCTAAACCCAGGGGCAGGCTACGAGCAGTACTTC. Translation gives CASSLNPGAGYEQYF.

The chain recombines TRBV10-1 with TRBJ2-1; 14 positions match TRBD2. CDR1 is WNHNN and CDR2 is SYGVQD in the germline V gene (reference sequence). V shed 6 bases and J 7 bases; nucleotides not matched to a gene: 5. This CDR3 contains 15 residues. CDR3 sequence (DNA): TGCGCCAGCAGCCCAAGGACTAGCGGGAGGAATGAGCAGTTCTTC. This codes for CASSPRTSGRNEQFF.

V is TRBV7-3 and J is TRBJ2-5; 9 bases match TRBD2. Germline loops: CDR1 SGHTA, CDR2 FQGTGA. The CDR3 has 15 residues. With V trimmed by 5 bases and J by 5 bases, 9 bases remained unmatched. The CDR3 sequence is CASSEGSGSGETQYF. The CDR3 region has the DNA TGTGCCAGCAGCGAGGGTAGCGGGAGTGGGGAGACCCAGTACTTC.

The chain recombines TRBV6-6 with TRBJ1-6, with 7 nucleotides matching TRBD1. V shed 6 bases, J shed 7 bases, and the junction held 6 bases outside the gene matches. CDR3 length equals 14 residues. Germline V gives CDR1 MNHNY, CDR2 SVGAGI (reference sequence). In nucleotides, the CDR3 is TGTGCCAGCAGAACGGGACAGATAAATTCACCCCTCCACTTT. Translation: CASRTGQINSPLHF.

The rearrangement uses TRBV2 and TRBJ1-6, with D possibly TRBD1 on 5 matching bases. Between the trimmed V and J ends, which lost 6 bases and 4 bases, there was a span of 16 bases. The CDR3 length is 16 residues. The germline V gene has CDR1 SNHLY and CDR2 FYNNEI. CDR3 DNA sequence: TGTGCCAGCAGAGCCTCCGACGGGGGATATAATTCACCCCTCCACTTT. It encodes CASRASDGGYNSPLHF.

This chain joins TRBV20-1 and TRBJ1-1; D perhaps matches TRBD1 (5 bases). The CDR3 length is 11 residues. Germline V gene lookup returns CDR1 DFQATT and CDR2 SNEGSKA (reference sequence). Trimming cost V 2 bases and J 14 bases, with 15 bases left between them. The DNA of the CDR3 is TGCAGTGCTAGAAGGAAAGGGGAGGGCTTCTTT. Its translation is CSARRKGEGFF.

The CDR3 bases are TGTGCCAGCAGCTTAGTGGGAGTCGGCGCCGGGGAGCTGTTTTTT. This gives the protein CASSLVGVGAGELFF. This sequence joins TRBV11-3 and TRBJ2-2, with a possible D match to TRBD2 (5 bases). The CDR3 loop spans 15 amino acids. V was pared by 1 base and J by 6 bases, with 12 bases between. Per the germline V gene, CDR1 is SGHNT and CDR2 is YENEEA.

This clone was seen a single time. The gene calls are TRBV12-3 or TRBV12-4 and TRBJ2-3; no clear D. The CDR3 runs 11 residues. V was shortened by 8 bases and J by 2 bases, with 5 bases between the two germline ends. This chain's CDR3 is CASEATDTQYF. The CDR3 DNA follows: TGTGCCAGCGAAGCCACAGATACGCAGTATTTT.

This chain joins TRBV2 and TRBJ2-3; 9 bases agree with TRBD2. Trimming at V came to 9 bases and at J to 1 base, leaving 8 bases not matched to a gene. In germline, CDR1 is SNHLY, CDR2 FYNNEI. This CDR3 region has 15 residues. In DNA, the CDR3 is TGTGCCAGAACCGGGACTAGCTCTGGCACAGATACGCAGTATTTT. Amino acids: CARTGTSSGTDTQYF.

The CDR3 DNA is TGTGCCAGCTCACCGGCGGGGGCCCCCACCGGGGAGCTGTTTTTT. It yields the protein CASSPAGAPTGELFF. This chain links TRBV18 with TRBJ2-2; tentatively, D is TRBD2 (7 bases). V lost 3 bases to trimming and J lost 4 bases, with 12 bases between them. CDR3 length: 15 residues. CDR1 KGHSH and CDR2 LQKENI come from the germline V gene. The whole variable domain, filled in from reference TRBV18 and TRBJ2-2, reads NAGVMQNPRHLVRRRGQEARLRCSPMKGHSHVYWYRQLPEEGLKFMVYLQKENIIDESGMPKERFSAEFPKEGPSILRIQQVVRGDSAAYFCASSPAGAPTGELFFGEGSRLTVL.

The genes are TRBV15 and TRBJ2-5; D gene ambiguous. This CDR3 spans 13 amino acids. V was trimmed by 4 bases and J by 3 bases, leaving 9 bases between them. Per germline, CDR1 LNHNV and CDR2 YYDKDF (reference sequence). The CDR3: CATSTMAKETQYF. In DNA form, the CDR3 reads TGTGCCACCAGCACGATGGCAAAAGAGACCCAGTACTTC.

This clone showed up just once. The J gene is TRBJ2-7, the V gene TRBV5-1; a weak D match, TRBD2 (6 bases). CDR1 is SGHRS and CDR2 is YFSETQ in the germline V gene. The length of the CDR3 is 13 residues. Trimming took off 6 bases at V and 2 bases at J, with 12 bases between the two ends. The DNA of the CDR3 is TGCGCCAGCATAGCTAGCGTGACCTACGAGCAGTACTTC. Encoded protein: CASIASVTYEQYF.

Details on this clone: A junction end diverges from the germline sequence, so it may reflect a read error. The CDR3: CASSFPNPLSGGFQPQHF. The CDR3 nucleotides read TGTGCTAGCAGCTTCCCGAATCCTTTGTCAGGGGGGTTTCAGCCCCAGCATTTT. V gene TRBV7-7 combines with J gene TRBJ1-5; 7 nucleotides agree with TRBD1. CDR1 is SSHAT and CDR2 is FNYEAQ in the germline V gene (reference sequence). The CDR3 runs 18 residues. Based on the CDR3 plus reference TRBV7-7 and TRBJ1-5, the full variable domain is GAGVSQSPRYKVTKRGQDVTLRCDPISSHATLYWYQQALGQGPEFLTYFNYEAQPDKSGLPSDRFSAERPEGSISTLTIQRTEQRDSAMYRCASSFPNPLSGGFQPQHFGDGTRLSIL.

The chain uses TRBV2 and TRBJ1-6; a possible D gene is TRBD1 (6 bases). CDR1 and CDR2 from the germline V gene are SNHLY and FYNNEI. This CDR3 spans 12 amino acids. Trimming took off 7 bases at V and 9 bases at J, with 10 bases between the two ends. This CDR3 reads CASTGEISPLHF. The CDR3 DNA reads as TGTGCCAGCACAGGGGAGATTTCACCCCTCCACTTT. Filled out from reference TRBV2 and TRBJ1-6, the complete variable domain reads EPEVTQTPSHQVTQMGQEVILRCVPISNHLYFYWYRQILGQKVEFLVSFYNNEISEKSEIFDDQFSVERPDGSNFTLKIRSTKLEDSAMYFCASTGEISPLHFGNGTRLTVT.

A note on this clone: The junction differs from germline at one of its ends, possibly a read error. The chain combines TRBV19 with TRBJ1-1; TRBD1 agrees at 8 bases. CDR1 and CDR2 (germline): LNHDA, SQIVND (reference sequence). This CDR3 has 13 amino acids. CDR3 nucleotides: TGTGCCAGTAGCATAGACAGGGGCACTGAAGCTTTCTTT. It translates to CASSIDRGTEAFF. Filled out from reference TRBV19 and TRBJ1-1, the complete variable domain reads DGGITQSPKYLFRKEGQNVTLSCEQNLNHDAMYWYRQDPGQGLRLIYYSQIVNDFQKGDIAEGYSVSREKKESFPLTVTSAQKNPTAFYLCASSIDRGTEAFFGQGTRLTVV.

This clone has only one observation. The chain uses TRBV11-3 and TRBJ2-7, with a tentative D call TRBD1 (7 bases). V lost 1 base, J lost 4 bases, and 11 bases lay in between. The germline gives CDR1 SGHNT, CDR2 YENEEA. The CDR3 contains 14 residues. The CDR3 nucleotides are TGTGCCAGCAGCTTAGGACAGGGACTGTACGAGCAGTACTTC. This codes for CASSLGQGLYEQYF.

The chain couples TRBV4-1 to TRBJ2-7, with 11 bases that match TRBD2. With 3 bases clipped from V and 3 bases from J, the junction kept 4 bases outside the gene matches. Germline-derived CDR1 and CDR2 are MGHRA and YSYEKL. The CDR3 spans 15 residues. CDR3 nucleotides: TGCGCCAGCAGCCACCCGACTAGCGGGAACTACGAGCAGTACTTC. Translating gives CASSHPTSGNYEQYF.

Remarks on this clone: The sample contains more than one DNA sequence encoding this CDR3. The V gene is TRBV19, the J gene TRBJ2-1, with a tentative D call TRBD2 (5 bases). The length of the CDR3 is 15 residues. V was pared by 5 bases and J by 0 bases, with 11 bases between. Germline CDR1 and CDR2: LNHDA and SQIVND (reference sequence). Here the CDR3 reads CASSLSVSSYNEQFF. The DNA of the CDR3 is TGTGCCAGTAGTCTTAGCGTTAGCTCCTACAATGAGCAGTTCTTC.

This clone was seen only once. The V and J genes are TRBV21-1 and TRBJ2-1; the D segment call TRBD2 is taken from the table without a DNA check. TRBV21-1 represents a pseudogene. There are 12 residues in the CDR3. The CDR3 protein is CASSRSNNEQFF. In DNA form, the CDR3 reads TGTGCCAGCAGCAGGTCTAACAATGAGCAGTTCTTC.

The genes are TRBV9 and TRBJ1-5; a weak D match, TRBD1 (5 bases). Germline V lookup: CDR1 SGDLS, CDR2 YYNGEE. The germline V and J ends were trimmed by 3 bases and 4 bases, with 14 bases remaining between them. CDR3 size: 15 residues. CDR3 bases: TGTGCCAGCAGCGAGACGACAGATCTGAATCAGCCCCAGCATTTT. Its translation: CASSETTDLNQPQHF.

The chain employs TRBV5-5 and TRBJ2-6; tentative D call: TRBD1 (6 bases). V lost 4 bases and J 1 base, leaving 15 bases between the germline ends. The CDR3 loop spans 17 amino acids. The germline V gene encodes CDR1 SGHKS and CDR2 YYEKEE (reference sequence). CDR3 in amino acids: CASSQTPQGSGANVLTF. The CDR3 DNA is TGTGCCAGCAGCCAGACCCCCCAGGGGTCTGGGGCCAACGTCCTGACTTTC.